Reported below is one T cell receptor (beta chain). This CDR3 region has 15 residues. Germline V gene lookup returns CDR1 SGHTA and CDR2 FQGTGA. J lost 3 bases, V lost 5 bases, and 7 bases had no gene match. The data derive from a study of blood T cells in healthy people across ages. For every donor, a draw yielded around 10 milliliters of peripheral blood. Together with a sample-barcoded 5' primer, a J-beta primer mix was included in a second PCR lasting about 6 to 12 cycles. Every cDNA was tagged by a template-switch adaptor with 12 random nucleotides. One entry per CDR3 protein results from TCRdb running MiXCR on the 5' RACE reads. The table includes about 570,000 distinct CDR3 sequences, approximately 30% detected once.

The sample consisted of blood. This sequence originates from a woman in her 70s in good health. The chain uses TRBV7-3 and TRBJ1-3; TRBD1 agrees at 7 bases. The CDR3 DNA is TGTGCCAGCAGCCTCGCTACAGGGGTTGGAAACACCATATATTTT. This translates into CASSLATGVGNTIYF.